Below, 10 T cell receptor beta chains from the same sample are listed, as sequenced in a study of T-cell memory formation after mild COVID-19. From the 5' RACE reads, TCRdb called clonotypes with MiXCR, one entry per CDR3 protein. Among around 110,000 distinct CDR3 sequences listed, 13% to 15% were seen once. Sequencing used PBMCs or a T cell subset sorted from them (not recorded which). All receptors derive from a young man who had mild COVID-19 (a few samples of this study predate the infection). Cell type and time point are not known.

In its sample, this clonotype was seen many times. The rearrangement uses TRBV29-1 and TRBJ2-2; 12 bases are shared with TRBD1. The ends lost 1 base at V and 8 bases at J; junction bases unmatched: 8. The CDR3 sequence is 16 residues long. Germline V gene data show CDR1 as SQVTM and CDR2 as ANQGSEA. CDR3 residues: CSVEGLRDRGRGELFF. For the CDR3, the DNA is TGCAGCGTTGAAGGCCTTAGGGACAGGGGGCGAGGGGAGCTGTTTTTT.

The V call is TRBV6-2 or TRBV6-3, the J call TRBJ2-3, with 12 bases that match TRBD2. The trim removed 0 bases at V and 5 bases at J, leaving 3 bases unmatched. The germline V gene encodes CDR1 MNHEY and CDR2 SVGEGT. This CDR3 is 16 amino acids long. CDR3 sequence (DNA): TGTGCCAGCAGTTACTCGAGACTAGCGGGAGTAGATACGCAGTATTTT. Amino acids: CASSYSRLAGVDTQYF.

The chain employs TRBV12-5 and TRBJ2-2; 7 bases line up with TRBD1. The J segment lost 8 bases and the V segment lost 5 bases, leaving 5 bases of the junction unmatched. Germline V gene data show CDR1 as LGHNT and CDR2 as FRNRAP. This CDR3 has 13 residues. CDR3 sequence reads: CASGPTGFGELFF. CDR3 sequence (DNA): TGTGCTAGTGGTCCGACAGGGTTTGGGGAGCTGTTTTTT.

This clonotype was seen many times. J is TRBJ2-7 and V is TRBV29-1, with TRBD1 matching 11 bases. Losses at the gene ends were 6 bases for V and 1 base for J; bases not matched to a gene: 2. CDR3 length: 13 residues. Germline CDR1 is SQVTM and CDR2 is ANQGSEA. CDR3 residues: CSVRDRGSYEQYF. The CDR3 nucleotides read TGCAGCGTCCGGGACAGGGGGTCCTACGAGCAGTACTTC.

A few counts support this clonotype. The chain has TRBV4-1 and TRBJ2-7; 9 bases match TRBD2. The germline CDR1 and CDR2 sequences are MGHRA and YSYEKL. V shed 1 base, J shed 4 bases, and the junction held 5 bases outside the gene matches. The CDR3 runs to 15 residues. CDR3 coding DNA: TGCGCCAGCAGCCAAGGCCCTAGCGGGGATTACGAGCAGTACGTC. It is translated as CASSQGPSGDYEQYV.

The table lists this clonotype with many counts. V and J are TRBV6-6 and TRBJ2-1; TRBD1 aligns across 7 bases. The J segment lost 7 bases and the V segment lost 6 bases, leaving 27 bases of the junction unmatched. CDR3 length: 20 amino acids. Germline values: CDR1 MNHNY, CDR2 SVGAGI (reference sequence). This CDR3 is CASSPFIYRISGRGSNEQFF. The CDR3 DNA reads as TGTGCCAGCAGCCCCTTTATATATAGGATTTCGGGCAGGGGGTCTAATGAGCAGTTCTTC.

This clonotype was counted only a few times. The V and J genes are TRBV12-3 or TRBV12-4 and TRBJ1-1; 7 nucleotides match TRBD1. The CDR3 contains 17 residues. The J segment lost 3 bases and the V segment lost 6 bases, leaving 16 bases of the junction unmatched. CDR3 nucleotide sequence: TGTGCCAGCAGACGTGGGACAGCTACACTGGCGGACACTGAAGCTTTCTTT. This encodes CASRRGTATLADTEAFF.

This clonotype was counted a few times. This chain connects TRBV24-1 to TRBJ2-3, with unresolved D. The length of the CDR3 is 15 residues. CDR1 is KGHDR and CDR2 is SFDVKD in the germline V gene. The V and J ends lost 0 bases and 6 bases respectively, with 12 bases between them. CDR3 loop: CATSDLYSREDTQYF. CDR3 DNA sequence: TGTGCCACCAGTGATTTGTACAGCCGAGAGGATACGCAGTATTTT.

This clonotype has at least ten counts. The genes are TRBV3-1 and TRBJ2-3, with 9 bases fitting TRBD2. CDR1 is LGHDT and CDR2 is YNNKEL in the germline V gene (reference sequence). The CDR3 has 15 amino acids. J gave up 2 bases and V 4 bases, and 4 bases lay outside the gene matches. As DNA, the CDR3 is TGTGCCAGCAGCCCGACTAGCGGAGTCACAGATACGCAGTATTTT. It translates to CASSPTSGVTDTQYF.

This clonotype was detected only a few times. The chain uses TRBV14 and TRBJ1-1; D remains unclear. Germline V lookup: CDR1 SGHDN, CDR2 FVKESK. The CDR3 runs 18 residues. With 1 base removed from V and 4 bases from J, the gap between germline ends came to 22 bases. CDR3 amino acids: CASSQVGPTFTWGTEAFF. The CDR3 DNA is TGTGCCAGCAGCCAAGTCGGCCCTACATTCACCTGGGGCACTGAAGCTTTCTTT. Full variable domain (outside the CDR3, taken from reference TRBV14 and TRBJ1-1): EAGVTQFPSHSVIEKGQTVTLRCDPISGHDNLYWYRRVMGKEIKFLLHFVKESKQDESGMPNNRFLAERTGGTYSTLKVQPAELEDSGVYFCASSQVGPTFTWGTEAFFGQGTRLTVV.